This note documents a single T cell receptor (beta chain) sequence. The antigen is unknown. The data originate from a study of cytomegalovirus exposure and HLA in healthy donors. Study outcomes and limitations: It was reported that the classifier diagnosed cytomegalovirus status with high specificity and sensitivity in both the original and validation cohorts. According to the study, roughly 160 TCR beta chains were cytomegalovirus-associated.

Using immunoSEQ multiplex PCR, the repertoire was profiled, and TCRdb retains in-frame clones only, with some absent. The profile shows some 71,000 clones, 94% of them singletons. V dropped 2 bases and J dropped 10; count of bases not matched to a gene: 7. Germline-derived CDR1 and CDR2 are MNHEY and SMNVEV (reference sequence). The CDR3 is made up of 14 amino acids. This TCR was sampled from a woman under 30 in good health and CMV-seronegative. V and J are TRBV27 and TRBJ2-1, with 8 bases fitting TRBD1. Sequencing was performed on PBMCs. CDR3 region: CASSLADRAIEQFF. The DNA for the CDR3 is TGTGCCAGCAGTTTAGCGGACAGGGCCATAGAGCAGTTCTTC.